These T cell receptor beta chains were read from a single sample in a study of long-term antiretroviral therapy in people with HIV. Clones were sequenced by immunoSEQ multiplex PCR, and TCRdb holds only the in-frame ones, with some missing. The sample holds approximately 26,000 clones, 80% to 85% seen once. The starting material was unsorted PBMCs, obtained 2.9 years after starting antiretroviral therapy. The receptor set was obtained from a man aged 50 to 59 with HIV. Each CDR3 is given with its conserved first and last residue. The D gene is left open where the match is weak. Clone sizes are given selectively: once, few, many, or a class where the clone is expanded.

>TRBJ2-5|TRBV2|.|once
CAAQLGGETQYF
TGTGCCGCCCAGCTTGGAGGGGAGACCCAGTACTTC
>TRBJ1-2|TRBV29-1|.|.
CSVDRTGSNYGYTF
TGCAGCGTTGATAGAACTGGGAGCAACTATGGCTACACCTTC
>TRBJ1-5|TRBV7-4|.|.
CASSLFRSNQPQHF
TGTGCCAGCAGTTTGTTCCGGAGCAATCAGCCCCAGCATTTT
>TRBJ2-5|TRBV9|.|.
CASSVAGWETQYF
TGTGCCAGCAGCGTAGCTGGATGGGAGACCCAGTACTTC
>TRBJ1-5|TRBV4-3|.|.
CASSQDNEGNQPQHF
TGCGCCAGCAGCCAAGATAATGAAGGCAATCAGCCCCAGCATTTT
>TRBJ2-1|TRBV7-3|TRBD1|.
CASSQGTGGYNEQFF
TGTGCCAGCAGCCAGGGGACAGGGGGATACAATGAGCAGTTCTTC
>TRBJ2-6|TRBV5-1|TRBD2|.
CASSLVGTTPAGANVLTF
TGCGCCAGCAGCTTGGTGGGGACTACCCCCGCTGGGGCCAACGTCCTGACTTTC
>TRBJ2-3|TRBV9|.|.
CASRSLGSTDTQYF
TGTGCCAGCAGAAGTTTAGGGAGCACAGATACGCAGTATTTT
>TRBJ2-5|TRBV7-2|.|.
CASRSTGFQETQYF
TGTGCCAGCAGATCCACAGGGTTCCAAGAGACCCAGTACTTC
>TRBJ2-1|TRBV14|.|.
CASSPDVHEQFF
TGTGCCAGCAGCCCCGATGTTCATGAGCAGTTCTTC
>TRBJ2-5|TRBV7-3|.|.
CASSLSGTGGTQYF
TGTGCCAGCAGCTTATCGGGGACCGGAGGGACCCAGTACTTC
>TRBJ2-5|TRBV7-6|TRBD1|.
CASSPTGGPWETHYF
TGTGCCAGCAGCCCGACAGGGGGCCCATGGGAGACCCATTACTTC
>TRBJ1-2|TRBV20-1|.|few
CSAWTDYGYTF
TGCAGTGCTTGGACAGACTATGGCTACACCTTC
>TRBJ1-2|TRBV2|.|.
CASRTGGAGSNGYTF
TGTGCCAGCAGGACGGGGGGCGCGGGTTCAAATGGCTACACCTTC
>TRBJ1-2|TRBV6-1|TRBD1|.
CASSGYRGNTDGYTF
TGTGCCAGCAGTGGGTACAGGGGTAATACAGATGGCTACACCTTC
>TRBJ2-1|TRBV4-3|TRBD2|once
CASSPRVLLAGSNNEQFF
TGCGCCAGCAGCCCGAGGGTCCTACTAGCGGGGTCCAACAATGAGCAGTTCTTC
>TRBJ1-4|TRBV4-1|TRBD1|.
CASSQATGTFEKLFF
TGCGCCAGCAGCCAGGCGACAGGGACCTTTGAAAAACTGTTTTTT
>TRBJ2-1|TRBV4-1|.|.
CASSRLGGGGNEQFF
TGCGCCAGCAGTCGGTTAGGGGGAGGTGGCAATGAGCAGTTCTTC
>TRBJ1-2|TRBV7-8|TRBD1|.
CASSLEGTGGRYGYTF
TGTGCCAGCAGCTTAGAGGGGACAGGGGGCCGCTATGGCTACACCTTC
>TRBJ1-5|TRBV7-8|.|.
CASSLAGSNQPQHF
TGTGCCAGCAGCTTAGCAGGGAGCAATCAGCCCCAGCATTTT
>TRBJ1-5|TRBV10-2|TRBD1|few
CASRQGDQPQHF
TGCGCCAGCCGACAGGGAGACCAGCCCCAGCATTTT
>TRBJ2-2|TRBV15|.|.
CATSRDRQNTGELFF
TGTGCCACCAGCAGAGATAGACAGAACACCGGGGAGCTGTTTTTT
>TRBJ2-2|TRBV27|TRBD1|.
CASSYPGTGFGTGELFF
TGTGCCAGCAGTTATCCCGGGACAGGGTTTGGGACCGGGGAGCTGTTTTTT
>TRBJ1-2|TRBV27|TRBD1|few
CASRTGTGGGYTF
TGTGCCAGCAGGACAGGGACAGGGGGTGGCTACACCTTC
>TRBJ1-6|TRBV9|.|.
CASSESVGGDSPLHF
TGTGCCAGCAGCGAGTCTGTGGGGGGAGATTCACCCCTCCACTTT
>TRBJ2-1|TRBV7-3|.|.
CASSLIGDPRGNEQFF
TGTGCCAGCAGCTTAATTGGGGACCCCCGGGGGAATGAGCAGTTCTTC
>TRBJ2-1|TRBV27|.|once
CASSPRQDWDEQFF
TGTGCCAGCAGTCCCAGGCAGGATTGGGATGAGCAGTTCTTC
>TRBJ2-1|TRBV28|TRBD2|.
CASSSSGRGANEQFF
TGTGCCAGCAGTTCTAGCGGGCGGGGGGCCAATGAGCAGTTCTTC
>TRBJ2-7|TRBV15|.|.
CATSPEGRWKRYEQYF
TGTGCCACCAGCCCCGAGGGTAGGTGGAAACGGTACGAGCAGTACTTC